This T cell receptor (beta chain) was identified during a study of patients and donors after allogeneic stem cell transplantation. The germline V gene has CDR1 SNHLY and CDR2 FYNNEI. CDR3 size: 12 residues. V lost 5 bases and J 10 bases, leaving 13 bases between the germline ends. TCRdb fed the RT-PCR reads into MiXCR, producing one record per CDR3 protein. This sample has roughly 960,000 distinct CDR3 sequences, with more than 15% found just once. The sequenced sample consisted of blood, either unsorted or a sorted T cell fraction (not recorded which). This clonotype was sampled from a human donor who was either an allogeneic HSCT recipient or a stem cell or donor lymphocyte infusion donor (not recorded which). It is not recorded whose cells these are; they may come from a transplant donor. The chain recombines TRBV2 with TRBJ2-3; no clear D. CDR3 bases: TGTGCCAGCAGTTCCCAGTACGGTGCGCAGTATTTT. The encoded protein is CASSSQYGAQYF. The whole variable domain, filled in from reference TRBV2 and TRBJ2-3, reads EPEVTQTPSHQVTQMGQEVILRCVPISNHLYFYWYRQILGQKVEFLVSFYNNEISEKSEIFDDQFSVERPDGSNFTLKIRSTKLEDSAMYFCASSSQYGAQYFGPGTRLTVL.